This T cell receptor beta chain comes out of a study of response to subunit inactivated influenza vaccine. TCRdb itself ran the RT-PCR reads through MiXCR, one entry per CDR3 protein. The sample records roughly 500,000 distinct CDR3 sequences, approximately 20% being singletons. Germline CDR1 reads LNHNV; CDR2 reads YYDKDF (reference sequence). The V end was cut by 2 bases, the J end by 7 bases, with 7 bases between. This CDR3 is 12 amino acids long. This sample was also put to use in a study of T cells expressing NK-cell markers. That work adds: The authors made TCR beta cDNA libraries by 5'RACE template switching. This switching added a universal primer site and UMIs. The authors derived TCR beta repertoires from sorted CD3+CD56+NKG2C+, CD3+CD56+NKG2C- and CD3+CD56-NKG2C+ T cells. NKG2C+ dominant clonotypes from 5 to 7 donors made up about 1.0-7.5% of CD8+ T cells.

Source: CD4+ T cells sorted from PBMCs, taken 11 to 12 days after vaccination. The rearrangement joins TRBV15 to TRBJ2-3, with D perhaps TRBD2 (5 bases). The origin of this receptor is a man aged 45-60 years who received an inactivated influenza vaccine. The DNA for the CDR3 is TGTGCCACCAGCAGAACCGGGAATACGCAGTATTTT. This translates into CATSRTGNTQYF.